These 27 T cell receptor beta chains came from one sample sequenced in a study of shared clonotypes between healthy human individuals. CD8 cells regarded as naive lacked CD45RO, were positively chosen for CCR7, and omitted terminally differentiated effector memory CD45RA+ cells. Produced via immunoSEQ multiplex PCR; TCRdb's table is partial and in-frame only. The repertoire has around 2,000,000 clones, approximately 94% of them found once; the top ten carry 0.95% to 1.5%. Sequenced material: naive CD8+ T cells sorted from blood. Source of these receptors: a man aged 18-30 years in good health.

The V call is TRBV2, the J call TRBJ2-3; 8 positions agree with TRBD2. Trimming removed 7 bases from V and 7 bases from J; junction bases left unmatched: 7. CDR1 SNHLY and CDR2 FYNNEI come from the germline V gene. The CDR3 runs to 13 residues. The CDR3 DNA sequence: TGTGCCAGCAAGGTAGCGGGATTGAATACGCAGTATTTT. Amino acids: CASKVAGLNTQYF.

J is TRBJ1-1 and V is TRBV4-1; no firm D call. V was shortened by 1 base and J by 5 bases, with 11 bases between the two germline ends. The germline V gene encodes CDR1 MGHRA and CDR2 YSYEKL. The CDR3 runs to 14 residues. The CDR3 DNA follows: TGCGCCAGCAGCCAAGTACCGGGTCAAACTGAAGCTTTCTTT. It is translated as CASSQVPGQTEAFF.

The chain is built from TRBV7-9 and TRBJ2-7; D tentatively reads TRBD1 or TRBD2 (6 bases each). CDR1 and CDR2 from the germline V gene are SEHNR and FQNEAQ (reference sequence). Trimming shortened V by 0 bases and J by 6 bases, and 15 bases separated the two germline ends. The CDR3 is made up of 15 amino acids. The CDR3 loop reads CASSLAQGLALEQYF. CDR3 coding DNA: TGTGCCAGCAGCTTAGCGCAGGGGCTAGCGCTCGAGCAGTACTTC. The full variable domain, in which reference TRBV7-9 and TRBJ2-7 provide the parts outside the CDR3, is DTGVSQNPRHKITKRGQNVTFRCDPISEHNRLYWYRQTLGQGPEFLTYFQNEAQLEKSRLLSDRFSAERPKGSFSTLEIQRTEQGDSAMYLCASSLAQGLALEQYFGPGTRLTVT.

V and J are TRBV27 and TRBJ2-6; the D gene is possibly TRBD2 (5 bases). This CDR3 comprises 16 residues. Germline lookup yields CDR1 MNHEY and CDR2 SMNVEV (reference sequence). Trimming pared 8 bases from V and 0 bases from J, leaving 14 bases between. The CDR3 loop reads CASSLGSPSGANVLTF. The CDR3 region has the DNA TGTGCCAGCTCCCTGGGGAGCCCCTCTGGGGCCAACGTCCTGACTTTC.

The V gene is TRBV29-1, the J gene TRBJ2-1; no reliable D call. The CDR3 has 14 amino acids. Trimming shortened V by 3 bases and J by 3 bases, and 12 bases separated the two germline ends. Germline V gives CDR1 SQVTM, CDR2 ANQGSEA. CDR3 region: CSVDGLWGYNEQFF. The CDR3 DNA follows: TGCAGCGTTGATGGGCTATGGGGCTACAATGAGCAGTTCTTC.

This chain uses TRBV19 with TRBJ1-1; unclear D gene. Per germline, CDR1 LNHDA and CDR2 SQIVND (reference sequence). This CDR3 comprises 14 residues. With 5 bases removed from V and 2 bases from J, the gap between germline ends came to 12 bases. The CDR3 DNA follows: TGTGCCAGTAGTGGGCAGCCACGAAACACTGAAGCTTTCTTT. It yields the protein CASSGQPRNTEAFF. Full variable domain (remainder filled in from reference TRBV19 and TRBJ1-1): DGGITQSPKYLFRKEGQNVTLSCEQNLNHDAMYWYRQDPGQGLRLIYYSQIVNDFQKGDIAEGYSVSREKKESFPLTVTSAQKNPTAFYLCASSGQPRNTEAFFGQGTRLTVV.

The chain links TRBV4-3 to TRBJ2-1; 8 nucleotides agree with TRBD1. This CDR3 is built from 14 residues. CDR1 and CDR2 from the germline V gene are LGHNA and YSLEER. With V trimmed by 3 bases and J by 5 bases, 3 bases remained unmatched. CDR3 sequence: CASSQGTGDNEQFF. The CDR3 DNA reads TGCGCCAGCAGCCAGGGGACAGGAGACAATGAGCAGTTCTTC.

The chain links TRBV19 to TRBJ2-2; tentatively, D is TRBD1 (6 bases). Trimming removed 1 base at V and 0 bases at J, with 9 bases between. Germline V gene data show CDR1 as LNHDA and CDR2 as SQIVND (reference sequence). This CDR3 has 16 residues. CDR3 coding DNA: TGTGCCAGTAGTATAGTAGGGGGATCGAACACCGGGGAGCTGTTTTTT. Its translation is CASSIVGGSNTGELFF.

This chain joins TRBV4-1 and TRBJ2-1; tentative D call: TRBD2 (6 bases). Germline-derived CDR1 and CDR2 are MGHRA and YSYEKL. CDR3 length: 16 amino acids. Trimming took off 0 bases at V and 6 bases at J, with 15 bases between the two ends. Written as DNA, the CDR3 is TGCGCCAGCAGCCAAGATGGTTCGGGACTTCCCAATGAGCAGTTCTTC. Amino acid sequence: CASSQDGSGLPNEQFF.

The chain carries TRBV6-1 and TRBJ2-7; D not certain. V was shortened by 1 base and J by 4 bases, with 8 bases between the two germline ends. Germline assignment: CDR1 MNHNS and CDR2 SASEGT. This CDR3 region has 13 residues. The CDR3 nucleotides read TGTGCCAGCAGTGAAGGGCCAGAGTACGAGCAGTACTTC. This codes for CASSEGPEYEQYF.

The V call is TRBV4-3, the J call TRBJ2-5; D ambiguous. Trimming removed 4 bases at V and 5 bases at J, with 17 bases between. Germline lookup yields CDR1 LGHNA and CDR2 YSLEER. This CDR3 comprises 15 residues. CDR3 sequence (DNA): TGCGCCAGCAGCCCATCTCTTCAAGAGGAGGAGACCCAGTACTTC. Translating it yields CASSPSLQEEETQYF.

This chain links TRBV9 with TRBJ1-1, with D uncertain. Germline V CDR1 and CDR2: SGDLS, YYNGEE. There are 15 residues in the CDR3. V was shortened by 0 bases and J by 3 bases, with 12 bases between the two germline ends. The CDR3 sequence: CASSVVGGGHTEAFF. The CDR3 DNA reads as TGTGCCAGCAGCGTAGTTGGAGGAGGGCACACTGAAGCTTTCTTT.

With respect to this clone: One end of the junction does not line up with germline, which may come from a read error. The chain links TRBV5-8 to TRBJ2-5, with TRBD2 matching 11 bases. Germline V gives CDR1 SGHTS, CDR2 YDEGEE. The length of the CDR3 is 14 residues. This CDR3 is CASSLVLAGGLLDF. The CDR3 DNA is TGTGCCAGCAGCTTGGTTCTAGCGGGGGGCCTCCTGGACTTC. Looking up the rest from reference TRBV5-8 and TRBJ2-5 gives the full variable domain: EAGVTQSPTHLIKTRGQQATLRCSPISGHTSVYWYQQALGLGLQFLLWYDEGEERNRGNFPPRFSGRQFPNYSSELNVNALELEDSALYLCASSLVLAGGLLDFGPGTRLLVL.

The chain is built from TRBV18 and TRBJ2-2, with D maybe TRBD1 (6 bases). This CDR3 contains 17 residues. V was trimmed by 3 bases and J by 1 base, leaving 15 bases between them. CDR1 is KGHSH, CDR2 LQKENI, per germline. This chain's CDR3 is CASSPSYRDLNTGELFF. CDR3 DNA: TGTGCCAGCTCACCGAGCTACAGGGATTTGAACACCGGGGAGCTGTTTTTT.

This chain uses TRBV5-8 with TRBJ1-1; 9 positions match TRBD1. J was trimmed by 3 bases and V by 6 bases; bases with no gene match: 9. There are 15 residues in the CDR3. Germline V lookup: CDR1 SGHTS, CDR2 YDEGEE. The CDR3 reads CASKTEQGAYTEAFF. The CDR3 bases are TGTGCCAGCAAAACTGAACAGGGGGCCTACACTGAAGCTTTCTTT.

In nucleotides, the CDR3 is TGCGCCAGCAGCTTGGAACGCGGGGACAGCTATGGCTACACCTTC. The encoded protein is CASSLERGDSYGYTF. V and J are TRBV5-1 and TRBJ1-2; 7 bases are shared with TRBD1. The CDR3 consists of 15 residues. The V and J ends lost 0 bases and 4 bases, in that order; junction bases with no gene match: 6. The germline CDR1 and CDR2 sequences are SGHRS and YFSETQ.

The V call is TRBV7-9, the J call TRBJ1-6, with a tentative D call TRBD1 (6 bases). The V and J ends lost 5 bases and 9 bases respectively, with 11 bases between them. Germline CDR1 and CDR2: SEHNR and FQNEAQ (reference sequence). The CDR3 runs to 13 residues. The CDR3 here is CASSATTGSPLHF. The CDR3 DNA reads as TGTGCCAGCAGCGCGACGACAGGTTCACCCCTCCACTTT.

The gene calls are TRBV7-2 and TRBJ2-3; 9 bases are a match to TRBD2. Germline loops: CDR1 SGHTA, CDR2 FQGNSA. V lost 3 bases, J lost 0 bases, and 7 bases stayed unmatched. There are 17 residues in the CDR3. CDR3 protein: CASSFLAGFTSTDTQYF. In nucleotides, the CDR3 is TGTGCCAGCAGCTTTCTAGCGGGATTTACTAGCACAGATACGCAGTATTTT.

CDR3 coding DNA: TGCGCCAGCAGCCAAGAAGGTAGCGATGGTTACGAGCAGTACTTC. As protein: CASSQEGSDGYEQYF. The chain carries TRBV4-1 and TRBJ2-7; perhaps TRBD2 as D (5 bases). The germline CDR1 and CDR2 sequences are MGHRA and YSYEKL. The V end lost 0 bases, the J end lost 4 bases, and 13 bases lay between the germline ends. The CDR3 runs 15 residues.

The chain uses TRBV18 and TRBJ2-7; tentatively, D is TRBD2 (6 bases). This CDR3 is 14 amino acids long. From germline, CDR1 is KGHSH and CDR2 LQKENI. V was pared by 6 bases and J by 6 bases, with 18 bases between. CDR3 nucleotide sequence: TGTGCCAGCTCCCCCGAAGGCGGCGGGACCGAGCAGTACTTC. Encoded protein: CASSPEGGGTEQYF.

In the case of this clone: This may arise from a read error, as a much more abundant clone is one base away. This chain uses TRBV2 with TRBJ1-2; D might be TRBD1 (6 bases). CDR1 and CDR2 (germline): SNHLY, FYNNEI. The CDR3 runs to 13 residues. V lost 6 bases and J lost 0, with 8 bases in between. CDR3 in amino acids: CASRDSPNYGYTF. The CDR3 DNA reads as TGTGCCAGCAGGGACAGTCCTAACTATGGCTACACCTTC.

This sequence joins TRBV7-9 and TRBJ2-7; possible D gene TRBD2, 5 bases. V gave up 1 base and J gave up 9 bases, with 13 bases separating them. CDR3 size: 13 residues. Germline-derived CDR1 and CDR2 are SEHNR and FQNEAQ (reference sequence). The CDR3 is CASSLGGMEAQYF. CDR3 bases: TGTGCCAGCAGCTTAGGTGGGATGGAGGCGCAGTACTTC.

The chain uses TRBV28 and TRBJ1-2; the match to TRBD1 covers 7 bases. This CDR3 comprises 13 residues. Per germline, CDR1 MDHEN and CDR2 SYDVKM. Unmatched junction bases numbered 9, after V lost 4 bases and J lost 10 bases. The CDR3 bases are TGTGCCAGCAGTTGGGCAGGGGGGTGGCTCTACACCTTC. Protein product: CASSWAGGWLYTF.

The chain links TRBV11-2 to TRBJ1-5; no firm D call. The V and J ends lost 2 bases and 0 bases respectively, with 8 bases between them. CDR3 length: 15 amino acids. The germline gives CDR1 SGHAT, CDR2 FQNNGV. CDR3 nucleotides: TGTGCCAGCAGCTTAAATCAGGATAGCAATCAGCCCCAGCATTTT. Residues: CASSLNQDSNQPQHF.

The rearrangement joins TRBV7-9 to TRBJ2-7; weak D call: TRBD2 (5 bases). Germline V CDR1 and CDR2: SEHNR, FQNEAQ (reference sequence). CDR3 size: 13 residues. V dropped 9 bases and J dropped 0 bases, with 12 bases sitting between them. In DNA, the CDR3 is TGTGCCAGTTTAGCGCCGAGCTCCTACGAGCAGTACTTC. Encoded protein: CASLAPSSYEQYF.

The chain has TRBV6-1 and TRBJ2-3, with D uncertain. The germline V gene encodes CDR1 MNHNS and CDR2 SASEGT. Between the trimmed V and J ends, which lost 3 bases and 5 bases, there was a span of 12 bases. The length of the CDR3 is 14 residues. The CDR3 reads CASSEFHVEDTQYF. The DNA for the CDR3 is TGTGCCAGCAGTGAGTTCCATGTAGAAGATACGCAGTATTTT.

The CDR3: CASSEGRGLADYEQYF. CDR3 sequence (DNA): TGTGCCAGCAGTGAAGGTAGGGGACTAGCGGATTACGAGCAGTACTTC. This chain uses TRBV2 with TRBJ2-7; 11 nucleotides align to TRBD2. The trim removed 1 base at V and 4 bases at J, leaving 6 bases unmatched. Germline V gene lookup returns CDR1 SNHLY and CDR2 FYNNEI. CDR3 length: 16 amino acids. Together with reference TRBV2 and TRBJ2-7, the CDR3 gives the full variable domain: EPEVTQTPSHQVTQMGQEVILRCVPISNHLYFYWYRQILGQKVEFLVSFYNNEISEKSEIFDDQFSVERPDGSNFTLKIRSTKLEDSAMYFCASSEGRGLADYEQYFGPGTRLTVT.